This TCR beta chain was sequenced during a study of blood T cell repertoires in COVID-19. In the study overall: Samples of COVID-19 (acute and convalescent) were obtained from the United States, Italy and Spain.

Trimming took 2 bases from V and 4 from J, leaving 14 bases between them. CDR1 is SNHLY, CDR2 FYNNEI, per germline. The CDR3 is 16 amino acids. Per the original methods: Cell counts per sample came from amplifying reference gene primers. Profiled with immunoSEQ multiplex PCR; TCRdb holds only in-frame clones, not every one. The DNA gave D and trimming, while V, J and clone size come from that table. The sample records 200,000 or so clones, around 82% being singletons. Living in 24 US areas, the participants were between roughly 18 and 90 years of age. Participants' reported clinical history set cohort assignment.

This sequence originates from a man between 40 and 49 years old who had recovered from COVID-19. V and J are TRBV2 and TRBJ1-4; no definite D call. The sample taken for sequencing was PBMCs or T cells enriched from blood (not recorded which). CDR3 sequence (DNA): TGTGCCAGCAGTGAAAAGTTGGAGGGCCTTAATGAAAAACTGTTTTTT. Translated: CASSEKLEGLNEKLFF.